This T cell receptor beta chain derives from a study of post-analysis software for immune sequencing data. Study-level background: There were relapsing-remitting, secondary progressive and progressive-relapsing multiple sclerosis among the disease courses included.

Libraries were made from TCR beta cDNA, and they carried unique molecular identifiers. One entry per CDR3 protein results from TCRdb running MiXCR on the PCR reads. The sample yields about 540,000 distinct CDR3 sequences, under 40% seen once. Comment on this clonotype: The antigen is not known.

CDR1 and CDR2 (germline): SGHVS, FQNEAQ. The CDR3 length is 13 residues. V lost 7 bases to trimming and J lost 13 bases, with 20 bases between them. General study findings and limits: TRBV5-6, TRBV5-1 and TRBV20-1 were among a handful of TRBV segments more frequent in patients than controls. Those with multiple sclerosis, the patient group, showed significantly lower normalized Chao1 diversity than controls. Under F measure analysis, samples from one preparation batch co-clustered strongly.

The material sequenced was blood. The receptor comes from a girl aged 2 to 17 with multiple sclerosis. This rearrangement joins TRBV7-8 to TRBJ2-4, with D perhaps matching TRBD1 or TRBD2 (5 bases each). For the CDR3, the DNA is TGTGCCAGCACGGTAGGGACCTCCTACGGGCAGTACTTC. Its protein product is CASTVGTSYGQYF.